The 9 T cell receptor beta chains below come from one sample, sequenced in a study of CD8+CD57+ T cells in acquired aplastic anemia. For CDR3 and TCR beta VDJ profiling, genomic DNA was the template used. TCRdb reanalysed the reads using MiXCR and keeps one entry per CDR3 protein. Of about 180,000 distinct CDR3 sequences detected, approximately 49% appear once; the ten largest clones hold under 3.5%. The sequenced sample was sorted CD4+, CD8+, or CD8+CD57+ T cells (not recorded which) from PBMCs. These receptors came from a human donor in good health.

The V and J genes are TRBV29-1 and TRBJ2-1, with 7 bases that match TRBD2. Germline loops: CDR1 SQVTM, CDR2 ANQGSEA. The CDR3 consists of 12 residues. The J segment lost 7 bases and the V segment lost 5 bases, leaving 5 bases of the junction unmatched. CDR3 amino acids: CSVQLALNEQFF. CDR3 bases: TGCAGCGTTCAACTAGCGTTAAATGAGCAGTTCTTC.

The chain has TRBV7-9 and TRBJ2-2; D might be TRBD1 (5 bases). This CDR3 is built from 13 residues. The V and J ends lost 4 bases and 7 bases respectively, with 10 bases between them. Germline V gene lookup returns CDR1 SEHNR and CDR2 FQNEAQ (reference sequence). The DNA of the CDR3 is TGTGCCAGCAGCTCTCCAGGGATCGGGGAGCTGTTTTTT. Protein product: CASSSPGIGELFF. Filled out from reference TRBV7-9 and TRBJ2-2, the complete variable domain reads DTGVSQNPRHKITKRGQNVTFRCDPISEHNRLYWYRQTLGQGPEFLTYFQNEAQLEKSRLLSDRFSAERPKGSFSTLEIQRTEQGDSAMYLCASSSPGIGELFFGEGSRLTVL.

V gene TRBV7-6 combines with J gene TRBJ2-5; D perhaps matches TRBD2 (5 bases). V was pared by 11 bases and J by 5 bases, with 18 bases between. Germline-derived CDR1 and CDR2 are SGHVS and FNYEAQ. The CDR3 is made up of 13 amino acids. Written as DNA, the CDR3 is TGTGCCGTGGCTGGCGGGCCCGTCGAGACCCAGTACTTC. Its protein is CAVAGGPVETQYF.

The rearrangement links TRBV12-3 or TRBV12-4 to TRBJ2-7; a weak D match, TRBD1 (7 bases). The CDR3 consists of 18 residues. Trimming took off 1 base at V and 2 bases at J, with 21 bases between the two ends. CDR3 in amino acids: CASSLGTRAGQRAYEQYF. The CDR3 DNA reads TGTGCCAGCAGTTTAGGAACGAGGGCGGGACAGAGAGCCTACGAGCAGTACTTC.

The rearrangement uses TRBV7-3 and TRBJ2-5; the D is unclear. The CDR3 is 13 residues long. From germline, CDR1 is SGHTA and CDR2 FQGTGA. V was cut by 3 bases and J by 5 bases, with 10 bases left in between. CDR3: CASSFDKGETQYF. Here the CDR3 DNA reads TGTGCCAGCAGCTTCGACAAAGGGGAGACCCAGTACTTC. Drawing the rest from reference TRBV7-3 and TRBJ2-5, the complete variable domain is GAGVSQTPSNKVTEKGKYVELRCDPISGHTALYWYRQSLGQGPEFLIYFQGTGAADDSGLPNDRFFAVRPEGSVSTLKIQRTERGDSAVYLCASSFDKGETQYFGPGTRLLVL.

V is TRBV27 and J is TRBJ1-5; D remains ambiguous. Deletions cut 8 bases from V and 0 bases from J, with 20 bases between. Germline loops: CDR1 MNHEY, CDR2 SMNVEV (reference sequence). This CDR3 contains 17 residues. CDR3 region: CASGRKRVDNSNQPQHF. The DNA of the CDR3 is TGTGCCAGCGGGCGGAAACGCGTTGATAATAGCAATCAGCCCCAGCATTTT.

This clonotype was seen at least ten times. The DNA of the CDR3 is TGCGCCAGCAGCTTTAGCGGGGTCACAGATACGCAGTATTTT. It encodes CASSFSGVTDTQYF. The chain has TRBV5-1 and TRBJ2-3; TRBD2 aligns across 8 bases. Germline V gene sequence: CDR1 SGHRS, CDR2 YFSETQ. J was trimmed by 2 bases and V by 2 bases; bases with no gene match: 1. The CDR3 contains 14 residues. The whole variable domain, remainder taken from reference TRBV5-1 and TRBJ2-3, is KAGVTQTPRYLIKTRGQQVTLSCSPISGHRSVSWYQQTPGQGLQFLFEYFSETQRNKGNFPGRFSGRQFSNSRSEMNVSTLELGDSALYLCASSFSGVTDTQYFGPGTRLTVL.

The sample holds many counts of this clonotype. Since no conserved phenylalanine or tryptophan closes the CDR3, a read error is the likely cause. The rearrangement uses TRBV20-1 and TRBJ2-7, with TRBD2 matching over 7 bases. This CDR3 region has 11 residues. Germline V gene sequence: CDR1 DFQATT, CDR2 SNEGSKA (reference sequence). The CDR3 sequence: CHLLAIHEQYI. In DNA form, the CDR3 reads TGCCACCTACTAGCGATCCACGAGCAGTACATC.

V and J are TRBV30 and TRBJ1-5, with D maybe TRBD1 (6 bases). Germline lookup yields CDR1 GTSNPN and CDR2 SVGIG (reference sequence). Trimming shortened V by 2 bases and J by 4 bases, and 9 bases separated the two germline ends. This CDR3 contains 13 residues. Written as DNA, the CDR3 is TGTGCCTGGAGTTACCAGGGGAATCAGCCCCAGCATTTT. Protein: CAWSYQGNQPQHF. Together with reference TRBV30 and TRBJ1-5, the CDR3 gives the full variable domain: SQTIHQWPATLVQPVGSPLSLECTVEGTSNPNLYWYRQAAGRGLQLLFYSVGIGQISSEVPQNLSASRPQDRQFILSSKKLLLSDSGFYLCAWSYQGNQPQHFGDGTRLSIL.